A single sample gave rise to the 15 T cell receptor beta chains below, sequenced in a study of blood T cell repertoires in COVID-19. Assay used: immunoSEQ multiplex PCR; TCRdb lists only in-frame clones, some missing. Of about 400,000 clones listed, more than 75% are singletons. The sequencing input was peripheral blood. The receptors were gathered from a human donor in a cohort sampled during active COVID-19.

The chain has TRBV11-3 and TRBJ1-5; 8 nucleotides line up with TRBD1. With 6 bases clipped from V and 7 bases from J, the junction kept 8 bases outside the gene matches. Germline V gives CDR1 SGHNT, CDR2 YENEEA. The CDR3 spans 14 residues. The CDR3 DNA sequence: TGTGCCAGCAGTTCGACAGGGGTGGAACAGCCCCAGCATTTT. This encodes CASSSTGVEQPQHF.

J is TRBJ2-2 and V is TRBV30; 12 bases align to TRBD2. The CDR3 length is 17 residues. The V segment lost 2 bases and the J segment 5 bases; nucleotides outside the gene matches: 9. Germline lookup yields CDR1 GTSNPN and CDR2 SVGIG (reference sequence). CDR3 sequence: CAWSPPLAGGRTGELFF. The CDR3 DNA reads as TGTGCCTGGAGTCCGCCGCTAGCGGGAGGGCGGACCGGGGAGCTGTTTTTT.

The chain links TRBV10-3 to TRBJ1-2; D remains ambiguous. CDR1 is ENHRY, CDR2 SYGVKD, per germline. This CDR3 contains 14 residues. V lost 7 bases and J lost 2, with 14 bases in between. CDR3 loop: CAINNGVTNYGYTF. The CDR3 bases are TGTGCCATCAATAACGGGGTTACCAACTATGGCTACACCTTC.

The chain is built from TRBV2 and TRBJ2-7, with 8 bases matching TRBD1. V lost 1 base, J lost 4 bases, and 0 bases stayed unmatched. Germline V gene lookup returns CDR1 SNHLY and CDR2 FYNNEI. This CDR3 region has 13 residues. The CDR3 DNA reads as TGTGCCAGCAGTGAAGGGACAGGGTACGAGCAGTACTTC. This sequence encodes CASSEGTGYEQYF.

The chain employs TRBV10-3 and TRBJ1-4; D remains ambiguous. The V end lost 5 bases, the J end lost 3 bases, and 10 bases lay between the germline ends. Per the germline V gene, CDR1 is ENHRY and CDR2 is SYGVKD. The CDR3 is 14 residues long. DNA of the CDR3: TGTGCCATCAGTCGCGACGGAGCTAATGAAAAACTGTTTTTT. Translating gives CAISRDGANEKLFF.

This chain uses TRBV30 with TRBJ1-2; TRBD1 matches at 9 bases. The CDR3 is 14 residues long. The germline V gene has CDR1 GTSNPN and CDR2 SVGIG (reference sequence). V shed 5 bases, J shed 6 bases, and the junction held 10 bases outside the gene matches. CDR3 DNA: TGTGCCTGGTTATATGGGACAGGGCTTGATGGCTACACCTTC. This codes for CAWLYGTGLDGYTF.

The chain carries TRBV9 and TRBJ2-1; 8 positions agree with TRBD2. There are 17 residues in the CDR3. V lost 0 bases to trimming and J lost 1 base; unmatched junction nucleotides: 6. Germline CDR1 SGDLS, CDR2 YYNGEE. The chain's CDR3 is CASSVAPAGVSYNEQFF. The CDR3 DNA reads TGTGCCAGCAGCGTAGCCCCAGCGGGGGTATCCTACAATGAGCAGTTCTTC.

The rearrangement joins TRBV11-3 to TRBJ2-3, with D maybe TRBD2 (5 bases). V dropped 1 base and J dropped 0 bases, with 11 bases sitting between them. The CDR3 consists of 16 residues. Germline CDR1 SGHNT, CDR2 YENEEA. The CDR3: CASSLGLAGSTDTQYF. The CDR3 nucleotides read TGTGCCAGCAGCTTAGGCCTAGCCGGAAGCACAGATACGCAGTATTTT.

CDR3 sequence reads: CSVETAGMTGSKQFF. The CDR3 nucleotides read TGCAGCGTTGAGACGGCCGGTATGACAGGATCTAAGCAGTTCTTC. The chain uses TRBV29-1 and TRBJ2-1, with D perhaps matching TRBD1 (6 bases). Looked up from germline, CDR1 is SQVTM and CDR2 is ANQGSEA. V gave up 3 bases and J gave up 11 bases, with 23 bases separating them. This CDR3 contains 15 residues.

In DNA, the CDR3 is TGTGCCAGCAGTTACGGGGAGGCGTGGTCCTATGGCTACACCTTC. Encoded protein: CASSYGEAWSYGYTF. V gene TRBV6-2 or TRBV6-3 combines with J gene TRBJ1-2; D gene ambiguous. The V gene lost 2 bases and the J gene lost 4 bases, with 14 bases spanning the gap. The CDR3 totals 15 residues. CDR1 MNHEY and CDR2 SVGEGT come from the germline V gene.

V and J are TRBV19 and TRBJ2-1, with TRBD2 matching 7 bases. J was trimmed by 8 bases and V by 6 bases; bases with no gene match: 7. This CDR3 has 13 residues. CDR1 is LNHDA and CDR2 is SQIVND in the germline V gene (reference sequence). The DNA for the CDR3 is TGTGCCAGTAGGCCTCGGGGGGTGGATGAGCAGTTCTTC. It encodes CASRPRGVDEQFF.

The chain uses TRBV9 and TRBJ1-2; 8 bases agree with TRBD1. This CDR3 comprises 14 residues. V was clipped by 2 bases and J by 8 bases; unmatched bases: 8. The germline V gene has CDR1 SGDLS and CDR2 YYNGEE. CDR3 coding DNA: TGTGCCAGCAGCGTGGGAGGACAGGGAGTGGGCTACACCTTC. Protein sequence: CASSVGGQGVGYTF.

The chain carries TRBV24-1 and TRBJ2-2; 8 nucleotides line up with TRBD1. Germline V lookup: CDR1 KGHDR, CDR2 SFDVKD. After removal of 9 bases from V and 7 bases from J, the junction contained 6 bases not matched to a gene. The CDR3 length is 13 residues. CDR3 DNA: TGTGCCACCGGACAGGGTAGTAGCGGGGAGCTGTTTTTT. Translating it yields CATGQGSSGELFF.

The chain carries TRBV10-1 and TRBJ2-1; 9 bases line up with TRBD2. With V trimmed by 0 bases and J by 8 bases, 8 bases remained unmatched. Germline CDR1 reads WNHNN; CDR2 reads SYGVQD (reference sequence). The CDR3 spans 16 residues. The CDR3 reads CASSESSPSGTDEQFF. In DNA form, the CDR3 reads TGCGCCAGCAGTGAGTCGTCCCCTAGCGGGACGGATGAGCAGTTCTTC.

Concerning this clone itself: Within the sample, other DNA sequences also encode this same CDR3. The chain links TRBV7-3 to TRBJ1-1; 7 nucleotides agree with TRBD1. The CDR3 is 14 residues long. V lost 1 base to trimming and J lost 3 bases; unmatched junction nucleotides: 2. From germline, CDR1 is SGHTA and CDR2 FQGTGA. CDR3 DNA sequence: TGTGCCAGCAGCTTAAACCAGGGGGACACTGAAGCTTTCTTT. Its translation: CASSLNQGDTEAFF.